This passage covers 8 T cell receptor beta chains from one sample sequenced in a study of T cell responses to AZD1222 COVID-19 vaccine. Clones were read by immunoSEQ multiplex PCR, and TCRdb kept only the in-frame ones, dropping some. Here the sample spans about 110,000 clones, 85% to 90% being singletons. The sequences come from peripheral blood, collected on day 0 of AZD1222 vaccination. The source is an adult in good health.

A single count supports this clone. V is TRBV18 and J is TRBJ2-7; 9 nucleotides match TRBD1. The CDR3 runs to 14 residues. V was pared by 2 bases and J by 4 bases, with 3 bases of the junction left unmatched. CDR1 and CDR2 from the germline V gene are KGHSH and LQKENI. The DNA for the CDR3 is TGTGCCAGCTCACCAGGGACAGGGCCTTACGAGCAGTACTTC. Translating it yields CASSPGTGPYEQYF.

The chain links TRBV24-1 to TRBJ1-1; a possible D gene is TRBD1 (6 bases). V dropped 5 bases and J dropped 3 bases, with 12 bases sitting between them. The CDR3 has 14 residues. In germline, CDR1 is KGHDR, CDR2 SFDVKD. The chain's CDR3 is CATSGGRGDTEAFF. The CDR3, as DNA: TGTGCCACCAGTGGAGGCAGGGGTGACACTGAAGCTTTCTTT.

The CDR3 nucleotides read TGTGCCAGCAGCGGAAGATCACGGGGACAGGAACATGGCTACACCTTC. Amino acids: CASSGRSRGQEHGYTF. The gene calls are TRBV7-8 and TRBJ1-2, with TRBD1 identical over 8 bases. V shed 5 bases and J 6 bases; nucleotides not matched to a gene: 14. Germline-derived CDR1 and CDR2 are SGHVS and FQNEAQ. This CDR3 comprises 16 residues.

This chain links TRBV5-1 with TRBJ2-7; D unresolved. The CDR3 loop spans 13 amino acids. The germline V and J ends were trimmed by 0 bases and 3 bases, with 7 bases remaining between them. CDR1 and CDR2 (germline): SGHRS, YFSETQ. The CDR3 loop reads CASSLGFGYEQYF. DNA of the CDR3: TGCGCCAGCAGCTTGGGTTTCGGCTACGAGCAGTACTTC.

The CDR3 coding sequence is TGTGCCTGGACGCAGGGGGCGAATTCACCCCTCCACTTT. This codes for CAWTQGANSPLHF. V gene TRBV30 combines with J gene TRBJ1-6; 8 bases match TRBD1. Per germline, CDR1 GTSNPN and CDR2 SVGIG (reference sequence). The CDR3 sequence is 13 residues long. The V and J ends lost 4 bases and 7 bases, in that order; junction bases with no gene match: 3.

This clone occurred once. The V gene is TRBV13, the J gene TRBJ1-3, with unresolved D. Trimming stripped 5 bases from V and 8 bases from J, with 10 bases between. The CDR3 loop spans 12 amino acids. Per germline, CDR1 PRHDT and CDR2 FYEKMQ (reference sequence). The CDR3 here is CASSPYGDTIYF. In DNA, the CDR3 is TGTGCCAGCAGCCCATACGGGGACACCATATATTTT.

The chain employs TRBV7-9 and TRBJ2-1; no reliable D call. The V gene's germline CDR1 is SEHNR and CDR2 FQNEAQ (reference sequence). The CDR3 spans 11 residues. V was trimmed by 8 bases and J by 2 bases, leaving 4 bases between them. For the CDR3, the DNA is TGTGCCAGCCAGACCTACAATGAGCAGTTCTTC. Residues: CASQTYNEQFF.

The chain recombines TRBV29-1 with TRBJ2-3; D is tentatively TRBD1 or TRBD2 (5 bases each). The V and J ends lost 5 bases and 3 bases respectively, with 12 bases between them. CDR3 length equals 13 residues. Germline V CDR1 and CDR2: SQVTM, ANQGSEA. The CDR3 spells CSVRSGATDTQYF. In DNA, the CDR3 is TGCAGCGTTCGGTCCGGGGCTACAGATACGCAGTATTTT.